The 7 T cell receptor beta chains reported below all come from one sample, sequenced in a study of T-cell memory formation after mild COVID-19. One entry per CDR3 protein results from TCRdb running MiXCR on the 5' RACE reads. The data contain 45,000 to 55,000 distinct CDR3 sequences, about 7% of them seen just once; the ten biggest clones take up approximately 1.4%. The sample was PBMCs or a T cell subset sorted from them (not recorded which). All receptors come from a man in his late teens or twenties who had mild COVID-19 (a few samples of this study predate the infection). Cell type and time point are not known.

This CDR3 is CASRQLAVEQFF. The CDR3 region has the DNA TGTGCCAGCAGGCAACTAGCAGTTGAGCAGTTCTTC. J is TRBJ2-1 and V is TRBV6-2 or TRBV6-3; D perhaps matches TRBD2 (6 bases). The length of the CDR3 is 12 residues. V was pared by 6 bases and J by 9 bases, with 12 bases between. Germline values: CDR1 MNHEY, CDR2 SVGEGT.

The V gene is TRBV10-3, the J gene TRBJ2-5; no firm D call. Per the germline V gene, CDR1 is ENHRY and CDR2 is SYGVKD. The CDR3 extends over 13 amino acids. Between the trimmed V and J ends, which lost 4 bases and 1 base, there was a span of 7 bases. CDR3 sequence (DNA): TGTGCCATCAGTGTAAGCGCCCAAGAGACCCAGTACTTC. Encoded protein: CAISVSAQETQYF.

This clonotype was counted between two and nine times. The chain has TRBV28 and TRBJ2-7; 9 bases align to TRBD1. Per germline, CDR1 MDHEN and CDR2 SYDVKM. CDR3 length equals 15 residues. Trimming cost V 6 bases and J 5 bases; bases outside gene matches: 11. The CDR3 coding sequence is TGTGCCAGCAGCCCCGCCCTCGGGACAGGGAACGAGCAGTACGTC. Translating gives CASSPALGTGNEQYV.

This clonotype was seen ten or more times. The chain carries TRBV20-1 and TRBJ2-6; D ambiguous. Germline CDR1 reads DFQATT; CDR2 reads SNEGSKA (reference sequence). Between the trimmed V and J ends, which lost 6 bases and 0 bases, there was a span of 9 bases. There are 14 residues in the CDR3. The CDR3: CSASVNSGANVLTF. CDR3 DNA sequence: TGCAGTGCAAGCGTAAACTCTGGGGCCAACGTCCTGACTTTC.

The V gene is TRBV6-6, the J gene TRBJ2-3; possibly TRBD1 for D (6 bases). CDR1 is MNHNY and CDR2 is SVGAGI in the germline V gene (reference sequence). V was trimmed by 10 bases and J by 4 bases, leaving 6 bases between them. This CDR3 comprises 10 residues. The CDR3 loop reads CATGADTQYF. CDR3 in DNA: TGTGCCACAGGGGCAGATACGCAGTATTTT.

This clonotype was counted many times. V is TRBV7-9 and J is TRBJ2-7; 10 bases are a match to TRBD1. J gave up 3 bases and V 5 bases, and 4 bases lay outside the gene matches. CDR3 length: 14 residues. Germline CDR1 is SEHNR and CDR2 is FQNEAQ (reference sequence). The CDR3 protein is CASSDRDRGYEQYF. The CDR3 nucleotides are TGTGCCAGCAGCGACCGGGACAGGGGCTACGAGCAGTACTTC.

This clonotype was detected only a few times. The rearrangement joins TRBV7-2 to TRBJ2-3; D call uncertain. V was pared by 2 bases and J by 2 bases, with 8 bases between. Germline lookup yields CDR1 SGHTA and CDR2 FQGNSA. The CDR3 totals 14 residues. DNA for the CDR3: TGTGCCAGCAGCTTATACGGCCCCACAGATACGCAGTATTTT. Its protein product is CASSLYGPTDTQYF.